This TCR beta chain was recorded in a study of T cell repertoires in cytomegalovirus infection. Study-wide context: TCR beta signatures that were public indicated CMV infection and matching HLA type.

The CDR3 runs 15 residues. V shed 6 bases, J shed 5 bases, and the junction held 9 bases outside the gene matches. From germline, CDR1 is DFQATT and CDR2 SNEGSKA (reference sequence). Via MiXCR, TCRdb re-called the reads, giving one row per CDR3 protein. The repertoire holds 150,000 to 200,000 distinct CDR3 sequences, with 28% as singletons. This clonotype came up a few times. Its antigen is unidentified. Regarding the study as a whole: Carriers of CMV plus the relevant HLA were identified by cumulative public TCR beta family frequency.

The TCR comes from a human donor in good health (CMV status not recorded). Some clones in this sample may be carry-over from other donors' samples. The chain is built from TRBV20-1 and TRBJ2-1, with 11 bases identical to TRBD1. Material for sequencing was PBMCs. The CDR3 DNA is TGCAGTGCCCCAGCTCGGGACAGGGGGGACAATGAGCAGTTCTTC. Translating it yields CSAPARDRGDNEQFF.